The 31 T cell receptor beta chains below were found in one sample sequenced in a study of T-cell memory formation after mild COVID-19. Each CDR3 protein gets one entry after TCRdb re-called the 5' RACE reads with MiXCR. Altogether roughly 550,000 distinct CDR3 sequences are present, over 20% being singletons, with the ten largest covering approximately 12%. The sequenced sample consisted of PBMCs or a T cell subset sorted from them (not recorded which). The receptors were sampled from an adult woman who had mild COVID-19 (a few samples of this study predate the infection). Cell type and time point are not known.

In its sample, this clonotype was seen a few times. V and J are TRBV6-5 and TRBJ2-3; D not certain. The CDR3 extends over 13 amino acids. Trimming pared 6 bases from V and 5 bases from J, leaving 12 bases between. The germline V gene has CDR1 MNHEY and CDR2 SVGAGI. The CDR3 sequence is CASSSGPVDTQYF. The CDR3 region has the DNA TGTGCCAGCAGCTCCGGTCCCGTAGATACGCAGTATTTT.

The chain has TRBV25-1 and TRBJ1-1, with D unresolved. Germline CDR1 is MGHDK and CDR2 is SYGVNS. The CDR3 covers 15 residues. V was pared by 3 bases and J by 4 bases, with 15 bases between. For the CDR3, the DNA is TGTGCCAGCAGTGATCCCGGGATCCGGGGCACTGAAGCTTTCTTT. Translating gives CASSDPGIRGTEAFF. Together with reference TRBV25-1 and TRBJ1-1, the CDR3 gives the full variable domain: EADIYQTPRYLVIGTGKKITLECSQTMGHDKMYWYQQDPGMELHLIHYSYGVNSTEKGDLSSESTVSRIRTEHFPLTLESARPSHTSQYLCASSDPGIRGTEAFFGQGTRLTVV.

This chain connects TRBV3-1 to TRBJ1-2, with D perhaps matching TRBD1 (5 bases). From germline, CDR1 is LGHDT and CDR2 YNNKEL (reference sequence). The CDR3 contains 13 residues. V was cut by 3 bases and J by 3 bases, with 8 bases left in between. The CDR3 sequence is CASSHRGDYGYTF. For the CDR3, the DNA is TGTGCCAGCAGCCATAGAGGGGACTATGGCTACACCTTC.

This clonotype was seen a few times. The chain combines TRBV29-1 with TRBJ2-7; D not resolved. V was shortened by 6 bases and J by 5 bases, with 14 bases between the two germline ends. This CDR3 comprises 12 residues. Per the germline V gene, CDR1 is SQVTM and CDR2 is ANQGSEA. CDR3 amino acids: CSVLSSLDEQYF. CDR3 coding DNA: TGCAGCGTGCTATCCTCGTTGGACGAGCAGTACTTC.

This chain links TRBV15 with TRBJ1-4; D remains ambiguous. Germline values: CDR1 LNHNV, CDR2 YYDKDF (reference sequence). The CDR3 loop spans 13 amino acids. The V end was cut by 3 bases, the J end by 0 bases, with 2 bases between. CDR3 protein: CATSSSTNEKLFF. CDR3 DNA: TGTGCCACCAGCAGTTCAACTAATGAAAAACTGTTTTTT.

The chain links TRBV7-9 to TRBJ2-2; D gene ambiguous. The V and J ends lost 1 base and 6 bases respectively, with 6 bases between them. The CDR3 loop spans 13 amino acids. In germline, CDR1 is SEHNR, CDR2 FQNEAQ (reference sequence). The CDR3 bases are TGTGCCAGCAGCTTAGAGTTCCCCGGGGAGCTGTTTTTT. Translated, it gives CASSLEFPGELFF.

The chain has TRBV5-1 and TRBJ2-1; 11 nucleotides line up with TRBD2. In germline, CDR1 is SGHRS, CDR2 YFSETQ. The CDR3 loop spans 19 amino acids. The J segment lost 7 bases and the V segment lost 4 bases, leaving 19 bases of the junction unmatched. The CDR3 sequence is CASSAIPVAGGPVRNEQFF. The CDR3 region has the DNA TGCGCCAGCAGCGCCATCCCGGTAGCGGGGGGGCCGGTACGGAATGAGCAGTTCTTC.

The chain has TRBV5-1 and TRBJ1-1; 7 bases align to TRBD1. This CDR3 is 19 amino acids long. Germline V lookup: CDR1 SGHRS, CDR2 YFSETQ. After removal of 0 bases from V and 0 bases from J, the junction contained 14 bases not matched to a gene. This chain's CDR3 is CASSLAWGWDSSMNTEAFF. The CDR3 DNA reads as TGCGCCAGCAGCTTGGCGTGGGGATGGGACAGTTCAATGAACACTGAAGCTTTCTTT. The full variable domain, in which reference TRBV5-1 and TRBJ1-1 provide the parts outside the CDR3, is KAGVTQTPRYLIKTRGQQVTLSCSPISGHRSVSWYQQTPGQGLQFLFEYFSETQRNKGNFPGRFSGRQFSNSRSEMNVSTLELGDSALYLCASSLAWGWDSSMNTEAFFGQGTRLTVV.

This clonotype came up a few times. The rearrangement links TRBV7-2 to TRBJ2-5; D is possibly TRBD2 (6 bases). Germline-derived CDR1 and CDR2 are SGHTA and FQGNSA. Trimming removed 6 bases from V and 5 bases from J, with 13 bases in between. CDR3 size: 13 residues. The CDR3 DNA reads TGTGCCAGCAGACTGCGGGGCTGGGAGACCCAGTACTTC. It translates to CASRLRGWETQYF. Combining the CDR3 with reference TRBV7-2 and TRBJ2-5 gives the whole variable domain GAGVSQSPSNKVTEKGKDVELRCDPISGHTALYWYRQSLGQGLEFLIYFQGNSAPDKSGLPSDRFSAERTGGSVSTLTIQRTQQEDSAVYLCASRLRGWETQYFGPGTRLLVL.

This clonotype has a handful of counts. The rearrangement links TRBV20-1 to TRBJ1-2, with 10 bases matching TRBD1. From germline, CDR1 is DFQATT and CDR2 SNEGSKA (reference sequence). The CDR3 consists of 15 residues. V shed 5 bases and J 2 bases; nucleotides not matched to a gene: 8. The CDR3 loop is CSADYLGQGNYGYTF. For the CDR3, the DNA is TGCAGTGCTGACTATTTGGGACAGGGGAACTATGGCTACACCTTC.

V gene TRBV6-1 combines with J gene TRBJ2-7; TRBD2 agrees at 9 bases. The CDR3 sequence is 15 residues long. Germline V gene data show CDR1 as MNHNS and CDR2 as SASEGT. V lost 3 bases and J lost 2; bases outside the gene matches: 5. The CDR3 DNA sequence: TGTGCCAGCAGTGATGTAGCGGGGGCCGCCTACGAGCAGTACTTC. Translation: CASSDVAGAAYEQYF.

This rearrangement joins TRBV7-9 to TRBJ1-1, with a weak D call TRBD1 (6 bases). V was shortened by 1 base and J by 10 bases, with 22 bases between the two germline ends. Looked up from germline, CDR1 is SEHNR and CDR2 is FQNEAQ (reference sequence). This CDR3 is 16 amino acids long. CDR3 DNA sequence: TGTGCCAGCAGCTTAGAACGTCTAAGACAGGTAGAGGGAGCTTTCTTT. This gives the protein CASSLERLRQVEGAFF.

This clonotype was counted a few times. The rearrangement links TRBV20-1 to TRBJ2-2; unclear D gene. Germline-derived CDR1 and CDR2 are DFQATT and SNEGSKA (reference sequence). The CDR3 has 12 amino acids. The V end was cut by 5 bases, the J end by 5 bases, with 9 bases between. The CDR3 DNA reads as TGCAGTGCTCGGCCATATACCGGGGAGCTGTTTTTT. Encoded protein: CSARPYTGELFF.

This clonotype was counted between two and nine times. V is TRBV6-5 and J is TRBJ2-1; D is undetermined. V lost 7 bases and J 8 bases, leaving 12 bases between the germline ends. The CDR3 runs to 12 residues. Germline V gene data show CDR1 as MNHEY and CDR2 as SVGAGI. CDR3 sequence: CASNNWGDEQFF. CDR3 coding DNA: TGTGCCAGCAACAACTGGGGTGATGAGCAGTTCTTC.

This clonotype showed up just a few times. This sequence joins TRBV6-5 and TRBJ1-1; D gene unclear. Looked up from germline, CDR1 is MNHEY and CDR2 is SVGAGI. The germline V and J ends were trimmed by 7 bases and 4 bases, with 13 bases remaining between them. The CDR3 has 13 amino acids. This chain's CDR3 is CASIMPGGTEAFF. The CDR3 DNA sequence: TGTGCCAGCATTATGCCCGGTGGCACTGAAGCTTTCTTT.

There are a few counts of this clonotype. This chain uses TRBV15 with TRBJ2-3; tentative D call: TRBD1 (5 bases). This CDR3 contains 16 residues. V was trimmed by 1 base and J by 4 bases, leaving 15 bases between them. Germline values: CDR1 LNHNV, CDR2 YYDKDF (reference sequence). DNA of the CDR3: TGTGCCACCAGCAGAGGGGTGGGGCAGTGGTCAGATACGCAGTATTTT. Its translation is CATSRGVGQWSDTQYF.

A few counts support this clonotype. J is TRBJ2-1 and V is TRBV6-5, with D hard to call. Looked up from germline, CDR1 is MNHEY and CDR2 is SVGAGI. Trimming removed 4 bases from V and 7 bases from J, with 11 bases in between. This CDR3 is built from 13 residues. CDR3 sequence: CASSFTRMNEQFF. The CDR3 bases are TGTGCCAGCAGTTTTACGCGAATGAATGAGCAGTTCTTC.

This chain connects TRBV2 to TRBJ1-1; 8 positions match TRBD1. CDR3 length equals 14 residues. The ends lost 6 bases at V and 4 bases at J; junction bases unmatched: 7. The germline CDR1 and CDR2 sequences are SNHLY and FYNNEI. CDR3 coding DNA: TGTGCCAGCAGGCCCATCACAGGGGGCACTGAAGCTTTCTTT. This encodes CASRPITGGTEAFF.

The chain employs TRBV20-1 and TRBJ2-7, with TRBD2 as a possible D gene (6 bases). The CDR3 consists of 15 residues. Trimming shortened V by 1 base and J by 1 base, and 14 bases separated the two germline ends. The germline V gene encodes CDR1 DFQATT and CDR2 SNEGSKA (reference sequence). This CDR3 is CSARGVGSPSYEQYF. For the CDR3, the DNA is TGCAGTGCTAGAGGGGTCGGGAGCCCTTCCTACGAGCAGTACTTC.

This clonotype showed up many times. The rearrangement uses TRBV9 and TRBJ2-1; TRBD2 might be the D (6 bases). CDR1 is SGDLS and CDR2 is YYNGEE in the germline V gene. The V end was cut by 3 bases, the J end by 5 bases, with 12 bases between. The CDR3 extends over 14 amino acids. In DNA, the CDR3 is TGTGCCAGCAGCGCCCAGGAGGGGAACAATGAGCAGTTCTTC. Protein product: CASSAQEGNNEQFF.

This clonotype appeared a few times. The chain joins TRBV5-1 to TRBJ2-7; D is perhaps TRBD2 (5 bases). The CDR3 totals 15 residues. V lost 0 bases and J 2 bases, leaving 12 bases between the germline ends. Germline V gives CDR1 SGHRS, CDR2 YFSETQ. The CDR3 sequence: CASSLGLAHAYEQYF. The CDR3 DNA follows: TGCGCCAGCAGCTTGGGATTAGCGCACGCCTACGAGCAGTACTTC.

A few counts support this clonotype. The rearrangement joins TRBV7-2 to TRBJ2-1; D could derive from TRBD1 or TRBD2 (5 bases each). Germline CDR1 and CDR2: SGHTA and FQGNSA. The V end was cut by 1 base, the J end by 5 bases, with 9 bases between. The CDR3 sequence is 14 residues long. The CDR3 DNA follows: TGTGCCAGCAGCTTAGTTGGGGGAAACAATGAGCAGTTCTTC. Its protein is CASSLVGGNNEQFF.

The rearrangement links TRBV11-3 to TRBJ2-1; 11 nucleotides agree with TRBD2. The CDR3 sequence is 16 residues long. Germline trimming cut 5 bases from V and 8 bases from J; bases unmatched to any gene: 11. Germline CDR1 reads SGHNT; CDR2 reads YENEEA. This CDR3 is CASSPPRLAGNDEQFF. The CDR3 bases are TGTGCCAGCAGCCCCCCCAGACTAGCGGGAAACGATGAGCAGTTCTTC.

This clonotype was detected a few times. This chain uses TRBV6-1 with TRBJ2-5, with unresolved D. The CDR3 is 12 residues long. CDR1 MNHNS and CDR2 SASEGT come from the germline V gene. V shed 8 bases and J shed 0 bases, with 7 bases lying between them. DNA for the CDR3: TGTGCCAGCGAACTGTACCAAGAGACCCAGTACTTC. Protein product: CASELYQETQYF.

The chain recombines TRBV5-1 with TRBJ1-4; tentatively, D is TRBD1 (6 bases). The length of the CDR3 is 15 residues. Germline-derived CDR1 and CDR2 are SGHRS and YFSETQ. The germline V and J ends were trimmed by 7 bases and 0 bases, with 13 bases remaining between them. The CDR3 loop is CASSRQGTTNEKLFF. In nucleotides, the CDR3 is TGCGCCAGCTCGAGGCAGGGGACAACTAATGAAAAACTGTTTTTT.

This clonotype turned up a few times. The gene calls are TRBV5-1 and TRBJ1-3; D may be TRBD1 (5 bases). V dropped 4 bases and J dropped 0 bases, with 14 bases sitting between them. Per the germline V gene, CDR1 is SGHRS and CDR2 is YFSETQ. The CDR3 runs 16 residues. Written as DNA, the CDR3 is TGCGCCAGCAGCCCGGTCGACAGACCCTCTGGAAACACCATATATTTT. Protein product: CASSPVDRPSGNTIYF.

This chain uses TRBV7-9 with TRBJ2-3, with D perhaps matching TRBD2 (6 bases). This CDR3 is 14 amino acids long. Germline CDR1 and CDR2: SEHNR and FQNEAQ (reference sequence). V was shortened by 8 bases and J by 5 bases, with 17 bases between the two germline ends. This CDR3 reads CASGLLFGGDTQYF. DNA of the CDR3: TGTGCCAGCGGTCTGCTATTCGGGGGAGATACGCAGTATTTT.

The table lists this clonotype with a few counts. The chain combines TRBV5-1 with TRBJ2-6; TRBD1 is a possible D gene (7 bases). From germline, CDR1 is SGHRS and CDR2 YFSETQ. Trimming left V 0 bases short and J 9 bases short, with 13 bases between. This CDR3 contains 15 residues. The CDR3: CASSLEGASVNVLTF. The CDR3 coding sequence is TGCGCCAGCAGCTTGGAGGGGGCTAGCGTCAACGTCCTGACTTTC. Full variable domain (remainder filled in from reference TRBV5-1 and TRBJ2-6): KAGVTQTPRYLIKTRGQQVTLSCSPISGHRSVSWYQQTPGQGLQFLFEYFSETQRNKGNFPGRFSGRQFSNSRSEMNVSTLELGDSALYLCASSLEGASVNVLTFGAGSRLTVL.

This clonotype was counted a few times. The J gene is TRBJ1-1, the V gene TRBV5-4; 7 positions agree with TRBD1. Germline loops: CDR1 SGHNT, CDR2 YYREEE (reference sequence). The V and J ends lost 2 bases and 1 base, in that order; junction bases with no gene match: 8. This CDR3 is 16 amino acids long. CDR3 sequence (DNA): TGTGCCAGCAGCTTTGGACAGGCTGCAAGGAACACTGAAGCTTTCTTT. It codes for CASSFGQAARNTEAFF.

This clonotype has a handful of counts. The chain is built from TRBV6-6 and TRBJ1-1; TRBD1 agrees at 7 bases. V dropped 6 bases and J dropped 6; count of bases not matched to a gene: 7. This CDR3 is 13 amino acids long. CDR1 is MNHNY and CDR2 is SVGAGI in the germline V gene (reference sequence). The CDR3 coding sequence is TGTGCCAGCAGAAAACCAGGGGGGGCTGAAGCTTTCTTT. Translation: CASRKPGGAEAFF.

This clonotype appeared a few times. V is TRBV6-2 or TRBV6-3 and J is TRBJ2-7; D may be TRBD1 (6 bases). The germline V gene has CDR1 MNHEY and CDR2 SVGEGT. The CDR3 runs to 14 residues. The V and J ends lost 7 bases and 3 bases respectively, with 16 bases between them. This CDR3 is CASTRPQGIYEQYF. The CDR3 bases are TGTGCCAGCACCCGACCACAGGGTATCTACGAGCAGTACTTC.